Below, 19 T cell receptor beta chains from the same sample are listed, as sequenced in a study of T cells in women clearing cervical HPV infection. Using immunoSEQ multiplex PCR, the repertoire was profiled, and TCRdb retains in-frame clones only, with some absent. This table lists about 36,000 clones. The sample taken for sequencing was blood buffy coat. These receptors came from a woman between 18 and 69 years old with a cervical HPV16 infection that either progressed to CIN3+ or cleared (not recorded which).

Remarks on this clone: The read comes to an end 3 residues before the CDR3 does, leaving the germline J gene to fill in the end. The V gene is TRBV2, the J gene TRBJ2-4; weak D call: TRBD1 (7 bases). CDR1 and CDR2 from the germline V gene are SNHLY and FYNNEI. This CDR3 contains 14 residues. The CDR3 loop reads CASTLATGRDGQYF. The CDR3 DNA, read in part, is TGTGCCAGCACCCTCGCGACAGGGCGGGATGGT.

Turning to this clone: The missing CDR3 end, 3 residues past where the read stops, is filled in from the germline J gene. The rearrangement links TRBV6-1 to TRBJ1-5, with D perhaps TRBD1 (5 bases). The CDR3 consists of 12 residues. The V gene lost 4 bases and the J gene lost 9 bases, with 10 bases spanning the gap. The germline gives CDR1 MNHNS, CDR2 SASEGT. CDR3 bases read: TGTGCCAGCAGTGCCGGGAGGGGGCCC. This encodes CASSAGRGP. The entire CDR3 reads CASSAGRGPQHF.

Turning to this clone: With the read ending 3 residues before the CDR3 end, the germline J gene is used to fill in that end. The V and J genes are TRBV30 and TRBJ2-7; 7 bases map to TRBD2. The V gene's germline CDR1 is GTSNPN and CDR2 SVGIG (reference sequence). This CDR3 is 14 amino acids long. V lost 2 bases, J lost 0 bases, and 4 bases stayed unmatched. The CDR3 is CAWSTGGASYEQYF. The sequenced part of the CDR3 DNA is TGTGCCTGGAGTACGGGGGGAGCCTCCTACGAG. The full variable domain, completed using reference TRBV30 and TRBJ2-7, is SQTIHQWPATLVQPVGSPLSLECTVEGTSNPNLYWYRQAAGRGLQLLFYSVGIGQISSEVPQNLSASRPQDRQFILSSKKLLLSDSGFYLCAWSTGGASYEQYFGPGTRLTVT.

On this clone itself: The read ends 3 residues before the CDR3 terminus; that terminus is restored from the germline J gene. V is TRBV5-5 and J is TRBJ1-2, with 7 bases identical to TRBD1. In germline, CDR1 is SGHKS, CDR2 YYEKEE (reference sequence). V lost 6 bases to trimming and J lost 3 bases; unmatched junction nucleotides: 11. The CDR3 loop spans 15 amino acids. This CDR3 reads CASKWGLGGDYGYTF. The part of the CDR3 DNA that was read is TGTGCCAGCAAATGGGGGTTAGGGGGCGACTATGGC. Based on the CDR3 plus reference TRBV5-5 and TRBJ1-2, the full variable domain is DAGVTQSPTHLIKTRGQQVTLRCSPISGHKSVSWYQQVLGQGPQFIFQYYEKEERGRGNFPDRFSARQFPNYSSELNVNALLLGDSALYLCASKWGLGGDYGYTFGSGTRLTVV.

Comment on this clone: The CDR3 end falls 3 residues outside the read, so it is completed with the germline J gene. This chain links TRBV19 with TRBJ2-7, with D perhaps matching TRBD1 (6 bases). This CDR3 spans 12 amino acids. In germline, CDR1 is LNHDA, CDR2 SQIVND (reference sequence). V lost 6 bases to trimming and J lost 6 bases, with 12 bases between them. The CDR3 spells CASSFQQGEQYF. The sequenced part of the CDR3 DNA is TGTGCCAGTAGCTTTCAACAGGGCGAG.

CDR3 sequence: CASSLGSANYGYTF. Incomplete CDR3 DNA: TGTGCCAGCAGCTTAGGCAGCGCAAACTATGGC. This sequence joins TRBV7-8 and TRBJ1-2, with D unclear. The read stops 3 residues short of the end of the CDR3; the missing end is completed from the germline J gene. CDR1 is SGHVS, CDR2 FQNEAQ, per germline. The CDR3 contains 14 residues. V was clipped by 1 base and J by 2 bases, with 8 bases between them.

With regard to this clone: From the germline J gene comes the end of the CDR3, since the read stops 3 residues before it. The chain recombines TRBV7-3 with TRBJ2-3; D is possibly TRBD2 (6 bases). From germline, CDR1 is SGHTA and CDR2 FQGTGA. The V end was cut by 6 bases, the J end by 2 bases, with 15 bases between. The CDR3 loop spans 15 amino acids. CDR3 bases read: TGTGCCAGCAGTACCACCGGGGGAGCCACAGATACG. Amino acid sequence: CASSTTGGATDT. The complete CDR3 protein is CASSTTGGATDTQYF.

Details on this clone: The read ends 3 residues shy of where the CDR3 ends; the end is completed using the germline J gene. V and J are TRBV14 and TRBJ2-5; maybe TRBD1 (6 bases). CDR3 length: 20 residues. Trimming cost V 7 bases and J 1 base, with 31 bases left between them. Germline-derived CDR1 and CDR2 are SGHDN and FVKESK. The part of the CDR3 DNA that was read is TGTGCCAGCACCTCCAGGGAGAGGGGGTCCACCCGGGCCCCCCAAGAGACC. Its protein is CASTSRERGSTRAPQET. The whole CDR3 protein reads CASTSRERGSTRAPQETQYF.

The DNA read from the CDR3 is TGTGCCACCCGCGCAGGACAGGGGGCGTACGAG. Protein: CATRAGQGAYE. The full CDR3 reads CATRAGQGAYEQYF. This chain links TRBV10-3 with TRBJ2-7, with TRBD1 matching over 11 bases. The CDR3 end is not reached by the read, which stops 3 residues before it; the germline J gene fills it in. Germline V CDR1 and CDR2: ENHRY, SYGVKD. This CDR3 has 14 amino acids. J was trimmed by 4 bases and V by 10 bases; bases with no gene match: 9.

As regards this clone: The sequenced fragment ends 3 residues before the CDR3 boundary, so the rest is inferred from the germline J gene. The chain is built from TRBV29-1 and TRBJ2-2; the D gene is possibly TRBD1 (5 bases). Germline V CDR1 and CDR2: SQVTM, ANQGSEA. This CDR3 contains 14 residues. V shed 7 bases and J shed 7 bases, with 19 bases lying between them. CDR3 sequence: CSASMGPVVGELFF. Incomplete CDR3 DNA: TGCAGCGCATCTATGGGGCCGGTGGTCGGGGAG.

This clone is deemed medium-sized by its frequency. The sequence runs out 3 residues before the end of the CDR3; the remainder is reconstructed from the germline J gene. The chain uses TRBV20-1 and TRBJ2-2; D perhaps matches TRBD2 (7 bases). With 0 bases removed from V and 4 bases from J, the gap between germline ends came to 15 bases. The CDR3 is 16 residues long. Looked up from germline, CDR1 is DFQATT and CDR2 is SNEGSKA (reference sequence). This CDR3 is CSARDMAGGLTGELFF. The sequenced part of the CDR3 DNA is TGCAGTGCTAGAGATATGGCCGGGGGGCTCACCGGGGAG.

A remark on this clone: Read data end 3 residues before the CDR3 end; the end is taken from the germline J gene. The chain is built from TRBV7-6 and TRBJ1-5; weak D call: TRBD1 (6 bases). The germline CDR1 and CDR2 sequences are SGHVS and FNYEAQ. The CDR3 is 16 residues long. V dropped 6 bases and J dropped 3 bases, with 18 bases sitting between them. The CDR3 is CASREGAGDDNQPQHF. The sequenced part of the CDR3 DNA is TGTGCCAGCAGAGAAGGGGCAGGGGATGACAATCAGCCC.

Concerning this clone: The read ends 3 residues before the CDR3 terminus; that terminus is restored from the germline J gene. This chain connects TRBV30 to TRBJ1-2; D is perhaps TRBD1 (6 bases). CDR1 and CDR2 from the germline V gene are GTSNPN and SVGIG (reference sequence). The CDR3 is 18 residues long. The V and J ends lost 1 base and 2 bases respectively, with 23 bases between them. The sequenced CDR3 bases are TGTGCCTGGAGTGCTGGGTTCCCCACAGGGAGGGCCAACTATGGC. This sequence encodes CAWSAGFPTGRANYG. The CDR3, in full, reads CAWSAGFPTGRANYGYTF.

Concerning this clone itself: The read ends 3 residues shy of where the CDR3 ends; the end is completed using the germline J gene. V gene TRBV20-1 combines with J gene TRBJ2-7, with 12 bases fitting TRBD2. CDR3 length: 13 amino acids. V lost 3 bases and J lost 3; bases outside the gene matches: 0. Germline CDR1 is DFQATT and CDR2 is SNEGSKA (reference sequence). The CDR3 loop is CSARGLAGYEQYF. The sequenced part of the CDR3 DNA is TGCAGTGCTAGGGGACTAGCGGGCTACGAG.

In regard to this clone: Coverage ceases 3 residues before the CDR3 finishes, and the germline J gene fills in the end. The chain carries TRBV30 and TRBJ1-4; unclear D gene. CDR3 length: 12 residues. Germline V lookup: CDR1 GTSNPN, CDR2 SVGIG (reference sequence). The germline V and J ends were trimmed by 8 bases and 7 bases, with 14 bases remaining between them. CDR3 protein: CARGGPIEKLFF. The DNA read from the CDR3 is TGTGCCCGGGGAGGTCCTATTGAAAAA.

About this clone: Read sequence stops 3 residues before the CDR3 end, and the germline J gene provides the missing end. The V call is TRBV20-1, the J call TRBJ2-1; 10 bases map to TRBD1. The CDR3 is 15 residues long. Germline V lookup: CDR1 DFQATT, CDR2 SNEGSKA (reference sequence). J gave up 4 bases and V 5 bases, and 8 bases lay outside the gene matches. This CDR3 is CSALRRDRGYNEQFF. CDR3 DNA (partial): TGCAGTGCTCTACGTCGGGACAGGGGATACAATGAG.

Note on this clone: The read comes to an end 3 residues before the CDR3 does, leaving the germline J gene to fill in the end. The chain has TRBV20-1 and TRBJ1-1; D perhaps matches TRBD1 (6 bases). V lost 1 base and J lost 1, with 7 bases in between. Germline-derived CDR1 and CDR2 are DFQATT and SNEGSKA (reference sequence). The CDR3 is 13 amino acids. This chain's CDR3 is CSARGTANTEAFF. Incomplete CDR3 DNA: TGCAGTGCTAGAGGGACAGCGAACACTGAA.

For this clone: With the read ending 3 residues before the CDR3 end, the germline J gene is used to fill in that end. The chain combines TRBV28 with TRBJ2-3, with unresolved D. This CDR3 comprises 15 residues. Germline-derived CDR1 and CDR2 are MDHEN and SYDVKM. The V gene lost 0 bases and the J gene lost 1 base, with 8 bases spanning the gap. This chain's CDR3 is CASSLWNSGTDTQYF. Incomplete CDR3 DNA: TGTGCCAGCAGTTTATGGAATTCGGGCACAGATACG.

To note about this clone: The sequence runs out 3 residues before the end of the CDR3; the remainder is reconstructed from the germline J gene. The chain has TRBV18 and TRBJ2-1; D is possibly TRBD1 (8 bases). Germline V gives CDR1 KGHSH, CDR2 LQKENI. Trimming pared 8 bases from V and 8 bases from J, leaving 16 bases between. CDR3 size: 13 residues. The covered CDR3 bases are TGTGCCAGCGCGGACAGGGAGGGCGATGAG. Amino acids: CASADREGDE. Given in full, the CDR3 is CASADREGDEQFF.